Listed below are T cell receptor beta chains from one sample, sequenced in a study of OX40 agonist ivuxolimab in advanced cancers. Profiled with immunoSEQ multiplex PCR; TCRdb holds only in-frame clones, not every one. The sample lists 65,000 to 95,000 clones, 80% to 95% seen once, with about 0.3% in the top ten. The sample consisted of CD4+ or CD8+ T cells sorted from blood, taken in a trial of the OX40 agonist ivuxolimab. The receptors originated from an adult with an advanced solid tumor such as melanoma, head and neck, liver or kidney cancer. Each CDR3 is given with its conserved first and last residue. The D gene is left open where the match is weak. A clone size is listed for some rows: how often the clone was seen (once, few, many), or a class if it is expanded.

D | size | J | V | DNA | CDR3
NA | NA | TRBJ2-3 | TRBV18 | TGTGCCAGCTCCCAACAAGAGGCACTGGAGTTCACAGATACGCAGTATTTT | CASSQQEALEFTDTQYF
NA | NA | TRBJ1-5 | TRBV28 | TGTGCCAGCAGTTTACACGTAGGGACATATAGCAATCAGCCCCAGCATTTT | CASSLHVGTYSNQPQHF
NA | NA | TRBJ1-1 | TRBV7-9 | TGTGCCAGCAGCTTGGTTAGGGGGGCTGAAGCTTTCTTT | CASSLVRGAEAFF
NA | NA | TRBJ1-5 | TRBV19 | TGTGCCAGTAAGCAAGAGGCAGGACCTTCGAGCCAGCCCCAGCATTTT | CASKQEAGPSSQPQHF
NA | NA | TRBJ1-3 | TRBV18 | TGTGCCAGCTCAGTGGACGGATACTCTGGAAACACCATATATTTT | CASSVDGYSGNTIYF
NA | NA | TRBJ2-1 | TRBV6-5 | TGTGCCAGCAGTCAGGGGGGCGAGCAGTTCTTC | CASSQGGEQFF
TRBD1 | NA | TRBJ1-1 | TRBV7-9 | TGTGCCAGCAGCTTTGACAGGGGCGGGACTGAAGCTTTCTTT | CASSFDRGGTEAFF
TRBD1 | NA | TRBJ2-3 | TRBV5-6 | TGTGCCAGCAGCTGGGGACAGGGGTCGAGAGATACGCAGTATTTT | CASSWGQGSRDTQYF
NA | few | TRBJ1-1 | TRBV6-5 | TGTGCCAGCAGTCTCCGGAGATTCGTGGGTGAAGCTTTCTTT | CASSLRRFVGEAFF
NA | once | TRBJ1-3 | TRBV7-8 | TGTGCCAGCAGCTTAGCAAACGGAGCCACGGACACCATATATTTT | CASSLANGATDTIYF
NA | NA | TRBJ1-1 | TRBV6-5 | TGTGCCAGCAGGGGTCTTGGTGGGGCGAACACTGAAGCTTTCTTT | CASRGLGGANTEAFF
NA | NA | TRBJ1-2 | TRBV7-2 | TGTGCCAGCAGCTTGTCTGGAGTTGCCGCTAACTATGGCTACACCTTC | CASSLSGVAANYGYTF
NA | NA | TRBJ2-3 | TRBV19 | TGTGCCAGCTCCCCAGGGGCCTCTACAGATACGCAGTATTTT | CASSPGASTDTQYF
NA | NA | TRBJ2-5 | TRBV11-2 | TGTGCCAGCAGCTTAACGGGGGAAGAGACCCAGTACTTC | CASSLTGEETQYF
TRBD2 | once | TRBJ2-3 | TRBV5-1 | TGCGCCAGCAGCCGACTAGCGGGGGGTACGACGGGCACAGATACGCAGTATTTT | CASSRLAGGTTGTDTQYF
NA | NA | TRBJ2-7 | TRBV6-5 | TGTGCCAGCAGTTACTCGAAAGGACTCGGCGGAGTAGAGCAGTACTTC | CASSYSKGLGGVEQYF
NA | NA | TRBJ2-1 | TRBV9 | TGTGCCAGCAGCGTAGTAGACGGGCACAATGAGCAGTTCTTC | CASSVVDGHNEQFF
TRBD1 | NA | TRBJ1-1 | TRBV6-1 | TGTGCCACGTTCCCCGGGACAGGGTACCCTGAAGCTTTCTTT | CATFPGTGYPEAFF
NA | NA | TRBJ2-3 | TRBV5-1 | TGCGCCAGCAGCGATCAGGTGGTGGCAGATACGCAGTATTTT | CASSDQVVADTQYF
TRBD1 | NA | TRBJ2-2 | TRBV6-1 | TGTGCCAGCAGCGCGCAGGGGGCGAACACCGGGGAGCTGTTTTTT | CASSAQGANTGELFF
NA | few | TRBJ1-1 | TRBV5-1 | TGCGCCAGCAGCTTCCAACCGCACACTGAAGCTTTCTTT | CASSFQPHTEAFF
TRBD2 | NA | TRBJ2-6 | TRBV4-1 | TGCGCCAGCAGCCAAAGCGGGGGGCGGGCCACTGGGGCCAACGTCCTGACTTTC | CASSQSGGRATGANVLTF
TRBD1 | NA | TRBJ1-5 | TRBV30 | TGTGCCTGGAGCCGCGCCCCCGACAGGGGAAATCAGCCCCAGCATTTT | CAWSRAPDRGNQPQHF
NA | NA | TRBJ2-1 | TRBV6-5 | TGTGCCAGCAGCTACCGACTAGAAGACTACAATGAGCAGTTCTTC | CASSYRLEDYNEQFF
TRBD1 | NA | TRBJ2-7 | TRBV10-3 | TGTGCCATCAGACCGGGACAGGGGACCTACGAGCAGTACTTC | CAIRPGQGTYEQYF
TRBD2 | NA | TRBJ2-1 | TRBV10-3 | TGTGCCATCAGTGAGACACTAGCGGGGGTGTACAATGAGCAGTTCTTC | CAISETLAGVYNEQFF
TRBD1 | NA | TRBJ2-2 | TRBV9 | TGTGCCAGCAGCCTCACGACAGGGGACACCGGGGAGCTGTTTTTT | CASSLTTGDTGELFF
NA | few | TRBJ1-4 | TRBV14 | TGTGCCAGCAGCCAAGCTGGGCGGGGGAGTGAAAAACTGTTTTTT | CASSQAGRGSEKLFF
TRBD1 | NA | TRBJ2-1 | TRBV6-5 | TGTGCCAGCAGTTACGGTGCAGGGGGCAATGAGCAGTTCTTC | CASSYGAGGNEQFF
TRBD1 | NA | TRBJ2-1 | TRBV11-3 | TGTGCCAGCAGCTTAGGACAGGGGTTTGGGTATGAGCAGTTCTTC | CASSLGQGFGYEQFF
TRBD2 | NA | TRBJ2-5 | TRBV5-4 | TGTGCCAGCAGCTTGGCCGACGGGGGGGCCCATCAGTACTTC | CASSLADGGAHQYF
TRBD1 | NA | TRBJ1-2 | TRBV28 | TGTGCCAGCAGTCAAACGAAGGGACAGGGTCATGGCTACACCTTC | CASSQTKGQGHGYTF
NA | NA | TRBJ1-1 | TRBV18 | TGTGCCAGCTCACCACCCGGTGGCGGAAACACTGAAGCTTTCTTT | CASSPPGGGNTEAFF
TRBD1 | NA | TRBJ2-5 | TRBV11-1 | TGTGCCAGCAGCTTCTGGACAGGGGGCTCCGGGGAGACCCAGTACTTC | CASSFWTGGSGETQYF
TRBD1 | once | TRBJ1-6 | TRBV2 | TGTGCCAGCCAAAACAGGGGGACTTCACCCCTCCACTTT | CASQNRGTSPLHF
TRBD1 | NA | TRBJ2-2 | TRBV6-1 | TGTGCCAGCAATCCCGGACAGGGGGCGACCGGGGAGCTGTTTTTT | CASNPGQGATGELFF
NA | NA | TRBJ2-2 | TRBV29-1 | TGCAGCGTTGTCTTCCGGGGGAACACCGGGGAGCTGTTTTTT | CSVVFRGNTGELFF
NA | NA | TRBJ2-2 | TRBV10-1 | TGCGCCAGCCGCGGGGGCCCGGACACCGGGGAGCTGTTTTTT | CASRGGPDTGELFF
TRBD2 | NA | TRBJ2-2 | TRBV7-6 | TGTGCCAGCAGCTTAGCGGGAGGGGTCGGCACCGGGGAGCTGTTTTTT | CASSLAGGVGTGELFF